These 28 T cell receptor beta chains originate from one sample sequenced in a study of control samples from healthy donors and cancer patients (TCRdb year 2020). Receptor amplification or capture employed the immunoSEQ multiplex PCR assay. TCRdb retrieved this table from immuneACCESS and kept in-frame rearrangements only. Not all clones are present; in checked studies, unresolved V genes account for under half, and no reason is known for the remainder. The sample profile shows some 110,000 clones; 83% of them were found once. Of the sample, around 14% is held by the ten largest clones. The specimen was blood. The receptors come from a woman between 45 and 60 years old in good health.

J is TRBJ2-5 and V is TRBV15, with D possibly matching TRBD2 (6 bases). Germline CDR1 and CDR2: LNHNV and YYDKDF (reference sequence). The V end was cut by 5 bases, the J end by 2 bases, with 12 bases between. The CDR3 is 14 residues long. CDR3: CATSFRGVQETQYF. CDR3 bases: TGTGCCACCAGCTTTCGCGGGGTTCAAGAGACCCAGTACTTC. The variable domain in full, with the rest retrieved from reference TRBV15 and TRBJ2-5, is DAMVIQNPRYQVTQFGKPVTLSCSQTLNHNVMYWYQQKSSQAPKLLFHYYDKDFNNEADTPDNFQSRRPNTSFCFLDIRSPGLGDTAMYLCATSFRGVQETQYFGPGTRLLVL.

The chain uses TRBV7-8 and TRBJ1-1; D not certain. Germline V gene lookup returns CDR1 SGHVS and CDR2 FQNEAQ. The CDR3 totals 15 residues. V lost 4 bases to trimming and J lost 1 base, with 13 bases between them. CDR3 sequence (DNA): TGTGCCAGCAGCTCAGGAGGAAGGTCGAACACTGAAGCTTTCTTT. Translating gives CASSSGGRSNTEAFF.

In nucleotides, the CDR3 is TGTGCCAGCACAGGACAGGGTAGATCCTACGAGCAGTACTTC. Translating it yields CASTGQGRSYEQYF. The J gene is TRBJ2-7, the V gene TRBV28; the match to TRBD1 covers 8 bases. Germline lookup yields CDR1 MDHEN and CDR2 SYDVKM. V lost 7 bases, J lost 1 base, and 6 bases stayed unmatched. This CDR3 spans 14 amino acids.

The chain has TRBV9 and TRBJ1-4; 9 nucleotides match TRBD1. The CDR3 spans 15 residues. Germline V CDR1 and CDR2: SGDLS, YYNGEE. With V trimmed by 4 bases and J by 8 bases, 9 bases remained unmatched. In DNA form, the CDR3 reads TGTGCCAGCAGCAAGGGACAGGGCCGGGGGGAAAAACTGTTTTTT. Translated: CASSKGQGRGEKLFF.

This clone showed up just once. This chain uses TRBV6-2 or TRBV6-3 with TRBJ2-1; 9 nucleotides align to TRBD1. The CDR3 is made up of 18 amino acids. From germline, CDR1 is MNHEY and CDR2 SVGEGT. Trimming removed 2 bases from V and 9 bases from J; junction bases left unmatched: 17. The CDR3 region is CASSYPGTGYMASSEQFF. DNA for the CDR3: TGTGCCAGCAGTTACCCGGGGACAGGGTATATGGCCTCAAGTGAGCAGTTCTTC.

This sequence joins TRBV7-2 and TRBJ2-7; 8 nucleotides align to TRBD2. Germline CDR1 reads SGHTA; CDR2 reads FQGNSA. With 6 bases clipped from V and 3 bases from J, the junction kept 7 bases outside the gene matches. The CDR3 spans 14 residues. The CDR3 reads CASRDTSGGYEQYF. As DNA, the CDR3 is TGTGCCAGCAGGGACACGAGCGGGGGCTACGAGCAGTACTTC.

The V and J genes are TRBV11-3 and TRBJ2-5, with a possible D match to TRBD1 (6 bases). This CDR3 has 15 residues. Trimming shortened V by 1 base and J by 5 bases, and 14 bases separated the two germline ends. From germline, CDR1 is SGHNT and CDR2 YENEEA. CDR3 DNA sequence: TGTGCCAGCAGCTTAGGCGAACAGGGTTTGGAGACCCAGTACTTC. It yields the protein CASSLGEQGLETQYF. Drawing the rest from reference TRBV11-3 and TRBJ2-5, the complete variable domain is EAGVVQSPRYKIIEKKQPVAFWCNPISGHNTLYWYLQNLGQGPELLIRYENEEAVDDSQLPKDRFSAERLKGVDSTLKIQPAELGDSAVYLCASSLGEQGLETQYFGPGTRLLVL.

The rearrangement joins TRBV7-9 to TRBJ2-3, with 13 bases fitting TRBD2. This CDR3 is built from 16 residues. The junction had 5 bases not matched to a gene; V was cut back by 5 bases and J by 3 bases. Looked up from germline, CDR1 is SEHNR and CDR2 is FQNEAQ (reference sequence). This chain's CDR3 is CASSLLTSGGTDTQYF. CDR3 DNA: TGTGCCAGCAGCCTACTGACTAGCGGGGGGACAGATACGCAGTATTTT.

This clone was seen once. The J gene is TRBJ1-4, the V gene TRBV4-1, with D perhaps matching TRBD1 (5 bases). Germline assignment: CDR1 MGHRA and CDR2 YSYEKL. The length of the CDR3 is 15 residues. V was shortened by 0 bases and J by 9 bases, with 14 bases between the two germline ends. The CDR3 coding sequence is TGCGCCAGCAGCCAAGATCCTTGGCAGGGCCAAAAACTGTTTTTT. Protein product: CASSQDPWQGQKLFF.

V is TRBV7-9 and J is TRBJ2-7; TRBD1 matches at 8 bases. The CDR3 runs 15 residues. Germline V gives CDR1 SEHNR, CDR2 FQNEAQ (reference sequence). Trimming cost V 0 bases and J 5 bases; bases outside gene matches: 6. The CDR3 is CASSLAGAGGNEQYF. Here the CDR3 DNA reads TGTGCCAGCAGCTTAGCGGGGGCAGGGGGCAACGAGCAGTACTTC.

The CDR3 DNA is TGTGCCAGCAGCTCCCTGGGGACAGGGCCCATATACTTC. Translating it yields CASSSLGTGPIYF. This chain uses TRBV7-9 with TRBJ2-7, with 9 bases fitting TRBD1. Germline V lookup: CDR1 SEHNR, CDR2 FQNEAQ (reference sequence). V lost 4 bases to trimming and J lost 13 bases; unmatched junction nucleotides: 11. The CDR3 loop spans 13 amino acids.

As DNA, the CDR3 is TGTGCCAGCAGTGAGCAGTCTAACACTGAAGCTTTCTTT. The encoded protein is CASSEQSNTEAFF. The chain employs TRBV6-1 and TRBJ1-1, with D unresolved. The CDR3 is made up of 13 amino acids. Germline V gene sequence: CDR1 MNHNS, CDR2 SASEGT. Trimming cost V 3 bases and J 2 bases, with 7 bases left between them.

The gene calls are TRBV19 and TRBJ1-5; a possible D gene is TRBD1 (5 bases). Germline V gene lookup returns CDR1 LNHDA and CDR2 SQIVND (reference sequence). The CDR3 extends over 14 amino acids. Trimming left V 5 bases short and J 3 bases short, with 11 bases between. In DNA, the CDR3 is TGTGCCAGTAGTGTTCAGGGAAACAATCAGCCCCAGCATTTT. It specifies CASSVQGNNQPQHF.

The chain couples TRBV24-1 to TRBJ2-3, with a tentative D call TRBD2 (6 bases). The V gene lost 1 base and the J gene lost 4 bases, with 20 bases spanning the gap. The CDR3 has 18 residues. Germline loops: CDR1 KGHDR, CDR2 SFDVKD. The CDR3 here is CATSDFGRTAGGSDTQYF. The CDR3 nucleotides are TGTGCCACCAGTGATTTTGGGAGGACGGCGGGCGGGTCAGATACGCAGTATTTT.

The CDR3: CASSTGGGQEKLFF. The DNA of the CDR3 is TGTGCCAGCAGCACCGGGGGTGGGCAGGAAAAACTGTTTTTT. The chain joins TRBV13 to TRBJ1-4; tentatively, D is TRBD1 (5 bases). Trimming shortened V by 5 bases and J by 8 bases, and 15 bases separated the two germline ends. The CDR3 has 14 residues. Germline V gene lookup returns CDR1 PRHDT and CDR2 FYEKMQ (reference sequence).

In its sample, this clone was seen once. The genes are TRBV4-2 and TRBJ1-2, with TRBD1 matching 7 bases. The germline V gene encodes CDR1 LGHNA and CDR2 YNFKEQ. Germline trimming cut 3 bases from V and 6 bases from J; bases unmatched to any gene: 10. This CDR3 is built from 15 residues. The CDR3 sequence: CASSHLLRGKNGYTF. The CDR3 DNA follows: TGTGCCAGCAGCCACCTACTCAGGGGGAAGAATGGCTACACCTTC.

The sample holds a few counts of this clone. The chain joins TRBV5-1 to TRBJ2-7; 10 nucleotides line up with TRBD2. This CDR3 spans 13 amino acids. The germline gives CDR1 SGHRS, CDR2 YFSETQ. V shed 7 bases, J shed 5 bases, and the junction held 6 bases outside the gene matches. The CDR3 sequence: CASRLAGDHEQYF. As DNA, the CDR3 is TGCGCCAGCCGTCTAGCGGGAGATCACGAGCAGTACTTC.

The rearrangement links TRBV5-4 to TRBJ2-1, with D hard to call. The CDR3 spans 13 residues. Trimming left V 3 bases short and J 6 bases short, with 10 bases between. The germline CDR1 and CDR2 sequences are SGHNT and YYREEE (reference sequence). CDR3 loop: CASSYALGNEQFF. DNA of the CDR3: TGTGCCAGCAGCTATGCCCTTGGCAATGAGCAGTTCTTC. Full variable domain (outside the CDR3, taken from reference TRBV5-4 and TRBJ2-1): ETGVTQSPTHLIKTRGQQVTLRCSSQSGHNTVSWYQQALGQGPQFIFQYYREEENGRGNFPPRFSGLQFPNYSSELNVNALELDDSALYLCASSYALGNEQFFGPGTRLTVL.

This clone was observed a few times. This rearrangement joins TRBV19 to TRBJ2-1; unclear D gene. Germline CDR1 LNHDA, CDR2 SQIVND (reference sequence). The CDR3 extends over 13 amino acids. V was trimmed by 7 bases and J by 0 bases, leaving 7 bases between them. The chain's CDR3 is CASTPRSYNEQFF. CDR3 DNA sequence: TGTGCCAGTACCCCGCGCTCCTACAATGAGCAGTTCTTC.

V gene TRBV29-1 combines with J gene TRBJ2-5; 8 bases are shared with TRBD1. The CDR3 extends over 14 amino acids. Trimming cost V 4 bases and J 5 bases; bases outside gene matches: 9. Germline loops: CDR1 SQVTM, CDR2 ANQGSEA. CDR3 coding DNA: TGCAGCGTTGGGCAGCAGGGGGCGAGGGAGACCCAGTACTTC. Translation gives CSVGQQGARETQYF.

The rearrangement links TRBV29-1 to TRBJ2-1, with D perhaps matching TRBD2 (5 bases). Looked up from germline, CDR1 is SQVTM and CDR2 is ANQGSEA. CDR3 length: 11 residues. The CDR3 region is CSISGLNEQFF. CDR3 DNA sequence: TGCAGTATAAGTGGACTCAATGAGCAGTTCTTC.

The table lists this clone with a count of one. The sample holds other DNA sequences that translate to the same CDR3. This sequence joins TRBV7-3 and TRBJ2-5, with TRBD2 identical over 8 bases. The CDR3 is 15 amino acids. V shed 5 bases and J 5 bases; nucleotides not matched to a gene: 10. In germline, CDR1 is SGHTA, CDR2 FQGTGA. The DNA for the CDR3 is TGTGCCAGCAGCCCCGGGATAGCGGGAAGTGAGACCCAGTACTTC. Its translation: CASSPGIAGSETQYF.

The V and J genes are TRBV2 and TRBJ1-2; possibly TRBD1 for D (5 bases). Germline V gene sequence: CDR1 SNHLY, CDR2 FYNNEI. Trimming took 4 bases from V and 8 from J, leaving 20 bases between them. The CDR3 consists of 15 residues. The CDR3, as DNA: TGTGCCAGCAGTGTGAGTCTCAGGGCTAGGAAAGGCTACACCTTC. Encoded protein: CASSVSLRARKGYTF.

The V call is TRBV4-1, the J call TRBJ1-3; unclear D gene. V was clipped by 4 bases and J by 2 bases, with 18 bases between them. CDR1 is MGHRA, CDR2 YSYEKL, per germline. The CDR3 contains 17 residues. Here the CDR3 reads CASSRLLTQMTGNTIYF. The CDR3 DNA reads TGCGCCAGCAGCCGACTACTCACACAGATGACTGGAAACACCATATATTTT.

This chain connects TRBV5-4 to TRBJ2-5; D not certain. V was shortened by 2 bases and J by 5 bases, with 10 bases between the two germline ends. Germline V gives CDR1 SGHNT, CDR2 YYREEE (reference sequence). This CDR3 spans 13 amino acids. In DNA form, the CDR3 reads TGTGCCAGCAGCTTCCTAGTTGGGGAGACCCAGTACTTC. It codes for CASSFLVGETQYF.

Concerning this clone: Other DNA sequences within the sample encode an identical CDR3. The chain uses TRBV7-3 and TRBJ1-2; possible D gene TRBD1, 6 bases. CDR3 length: 15 amino acids. The germline V gene has CDR1 SGHTA and CDR2 FQGTGA. V was shortened by 1 base and J by 4 bases, with 13 bases between the two germline ends. In nucleotides, the CDR3 is TGTGCCAGCAGCTTAAGGGGAGGGGGGTCCTATGGCTACACCTTC. Translated, it gives CASSLRGGGSYGYTF.

This chain joins TRBV5-8 and TRBJ2-5; 7 bases are a match to TRBD1. The V segment lost 4 bases and the J segment 1 base; nucleotides outside the gene matches: 4. The germline V gene has CDR1 SGHTS and CDR2 YDEGEE. The CDR3 covers 14 residues. The CDR3 reads CASSLGDSQETQYF. The CDR3 DNA reads TGTGCCAGCAGCCTCGGGGACAGCCAAGAGACCCAGTACTTC.

The chain is built from TRBV27 and TRBJ1-1; D remains ambiguous. Germline values: CDR1 MNHEY, CDR2 SMNVEV (reference sequence). V dropped 10 bases and J dropped 1 base, with 16 bases sitting between them. The CDR3 runs to 14 residues. CDR3 residues: CATLKAGTNTEAFF. CDR3 DNA sequence: TGTGCCACCCTAAAGGCAGGAACGAACACTGAAGCTTTCTTT.